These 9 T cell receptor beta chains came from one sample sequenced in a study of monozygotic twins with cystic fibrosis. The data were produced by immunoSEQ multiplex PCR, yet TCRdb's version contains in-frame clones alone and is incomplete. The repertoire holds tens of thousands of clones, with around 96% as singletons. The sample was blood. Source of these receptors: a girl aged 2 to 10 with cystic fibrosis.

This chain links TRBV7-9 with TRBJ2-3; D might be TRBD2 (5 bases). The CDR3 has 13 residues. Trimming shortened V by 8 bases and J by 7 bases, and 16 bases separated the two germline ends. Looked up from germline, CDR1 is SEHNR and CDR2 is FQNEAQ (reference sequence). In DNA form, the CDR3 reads TGTGCCAGCGGGAGCGTGATCGGAAATACGCAGTATTTT. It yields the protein CASGSVIGNTQYF.

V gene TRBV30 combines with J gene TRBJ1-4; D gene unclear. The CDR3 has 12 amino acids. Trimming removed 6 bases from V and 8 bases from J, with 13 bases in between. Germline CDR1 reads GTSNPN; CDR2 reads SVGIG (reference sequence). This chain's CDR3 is CACTGSREKLFF. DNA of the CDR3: TGTGCCTGTACCGGGAGCCGGGAAAAACTGTTTTTT.

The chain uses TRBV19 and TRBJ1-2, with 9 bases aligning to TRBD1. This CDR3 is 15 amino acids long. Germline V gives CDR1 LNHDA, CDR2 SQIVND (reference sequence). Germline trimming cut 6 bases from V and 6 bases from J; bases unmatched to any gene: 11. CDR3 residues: CASRTAGQGMDGYTF. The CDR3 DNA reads TGTGCCAGTAGAACGGCAGGACAGGGGATGGATGGCTACACCTTC.

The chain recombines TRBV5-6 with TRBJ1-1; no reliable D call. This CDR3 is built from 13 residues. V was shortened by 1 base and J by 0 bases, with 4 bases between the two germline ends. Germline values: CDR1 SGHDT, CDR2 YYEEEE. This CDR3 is CASSLRLNTEAFF. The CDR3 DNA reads TGTGCCAGCAGCTTGCGATTGAACACTGAAGCTTTCTTT. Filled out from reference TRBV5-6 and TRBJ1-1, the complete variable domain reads DAGVTQSPTHLIKTRGQQVTLRCSPKSGHDTVSWYQQALGQGPQFIFQYYEEEERQRGNFPDRFSGHQFPNYSSELNVNALLLGDSALYLCASSLRLNTEAFFGQGTRLTVV.

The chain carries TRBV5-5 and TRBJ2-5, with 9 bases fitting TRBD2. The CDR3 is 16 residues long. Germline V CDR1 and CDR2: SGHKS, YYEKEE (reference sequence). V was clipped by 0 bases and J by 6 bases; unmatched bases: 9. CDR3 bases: TGTGCCAGCAGCTTGGACAATAGCGGGAGCCCCCAGACCCAGTACTTC. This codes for CASSLDNSGSPQTQYF.

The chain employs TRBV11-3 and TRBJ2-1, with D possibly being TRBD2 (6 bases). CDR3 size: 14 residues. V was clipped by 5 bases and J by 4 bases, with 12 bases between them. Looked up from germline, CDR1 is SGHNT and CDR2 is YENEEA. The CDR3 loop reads CASSHRDFYNEQFF. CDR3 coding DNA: TGTGCCAGCAGCCACCGGGACTTTTACAATGAGCAGTTCTTC.

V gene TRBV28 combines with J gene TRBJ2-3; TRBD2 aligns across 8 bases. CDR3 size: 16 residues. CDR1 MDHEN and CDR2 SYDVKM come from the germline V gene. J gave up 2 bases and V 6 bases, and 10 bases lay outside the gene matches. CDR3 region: CASRTRGGKATDTQYF. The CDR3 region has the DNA TGTGCCAGCAGGACCCGGGGGGGTAAAGCCACAGATACGCAGTATTTT. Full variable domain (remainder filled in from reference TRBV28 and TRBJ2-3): DVKVTQSSRYLVKRTGEKVFLECVQDMDHENMFWYRQDPGLGLRLIYFSYDVKMKEKGDIPEGYSVSREKKERFSLILESASTNQTSMYLCASRTRGGKATDTQYFGPGTRLTVL.

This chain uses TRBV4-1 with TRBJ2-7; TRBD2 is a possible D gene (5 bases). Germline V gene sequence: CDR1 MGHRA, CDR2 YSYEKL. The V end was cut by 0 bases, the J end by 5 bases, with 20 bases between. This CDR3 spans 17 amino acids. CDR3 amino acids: CASSQDKIDPPGNEQYF. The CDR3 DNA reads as TGCGCCAGCAGCCAAGATAAAATCGACCCTCCGGGGAACGAGCAGTACTTC.

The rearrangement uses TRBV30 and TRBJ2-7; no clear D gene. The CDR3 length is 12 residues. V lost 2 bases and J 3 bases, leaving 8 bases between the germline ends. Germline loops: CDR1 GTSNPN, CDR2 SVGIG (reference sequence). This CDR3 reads CAWSSQFYEQYF. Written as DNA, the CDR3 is TGTGCCTGGAGTTCACAATTCTACGAGCAGTACTTC. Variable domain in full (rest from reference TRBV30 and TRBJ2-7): SQTIHQWPATLVQPVGSPLSLECTVEGTSNPNLYWYRQAAGRGLQLLFYSVGIGQISSEVPQNLSASRPQDRQFILSSKKLLLSDSGFYLCAWSSQFYEQYFGPGTRLTVT.